This TCR delta chain was sequenced during a study of γδ T cells in repeated Plasmodium falciparum infection. The V segment lost 3 bases and the J segment 0 bases; nucleotides outside the gene matches: 13. The CDR3 length is 19 residues. Germline CDR1 and CDR2: GEAIGNYY and EKD. TCRdb made new clone calls on the multiplex PCR reads using CATT. The top ten clones hold approximately 9.6% of a sample with 75,000 to 95,000 delta-chain clones, 0.75% to 1% of them seen once. Vgamma9/Vdelta2+ and Vdelta2-negative gammadelta T cells were flow-sorted from PBMC for bulk sequencing. General study points: Vgamma9/Vdelta2+ T cells showed a stable polyclonal repertoire with shared TCRgamma sequences. Waves of new clonotype selection appeared after repeated controlled infections in Vdelta2-negative, largely Vdelta1+, gammadelta T cells.

On this clone itself: The antigen is not known. TCRdb attributes to this sequence the protein of a much larger clone, which differs from the DNA translation at residue 6; a read error is likely, and the protein displayed is translated from the DNA.

The V call is TRDV2, the J call TRDJ2, with 9 bases fitting TRDD3. The J gene, not given by TCRdb, was assigned here from a germline match of the nucleotide sequence. Material for sequencing was gamma-delta T cells from blood. This sequence originates from a pool of human donors (malaria-infected and uninfected, not separated). For the CDR3, the DNA is TGTGCCTGTGACCCGGCGGGTCCTGGGGGATCCCCTTTGACAGCACAACTCTTCTTT. Translation: CACDPAGPGGSPLTAQLFF.